This T cell receptor (beta chain) was sequenced in a study of T cells after yellow fever vaccination. Study observations and caveats: Reappearing after the booster were most of the clones from primary vaccination (approximately 96% CD4, roughly 86% CD8).

V lost 2 bases to trimming and J lost 6 bases, with 17 bases between them. The V gene's germline CDR1 is SEHNR and CDR2 FQNEAQ (reference sequence). The CDR3 has 15 amino acids. This clonotype showed up just a few times. Antigen: not known. MiXCR, applied by TCRdb to the 5' RACE reads, yields one record per CDR3 protein. The data hold nearly 300,000 distinct CDR3 sequences, with 7.5% to 9% observed a single time. Sample: CD4+ T cells sorted from PBMCs, taken 5 days after the yellow fever booster vaccination. The gene calls are TRBV7-9 and TRBJ2-7; weak D call: TRBD2 (5 bases). The clonotype comes from a man aged 18-30 years who received the YFV17D yellow fever vaccine. CDR3 protein: CASSLSFGGRREQYF. The CDR3 DNA reads as TGTGCCAGCAGCTTATCTTTTGGAGGCAGGCGCGAGCAGTACTTC.